These 18 T cell receptor beta chains share one sample of origin, sequenced in a study of blood T cell repertoires in COVID-19. Only in-frame clones appear in the TCRdb table, and some are missing; sequencing was by immunoSEQ multiplex PCR. The sample records 150,000 to 180,000 clones, approximately 92% being singletons. The source material was peripheral blood. The source of these receptors is a woman aged 40 to 50 with acute or convalescent COVID-19.

The V gene is TRBV21-1, the J gene TRBJ1-2; TRBD1, the table's D call, lacks a check against the DNA. TRBV21-1 is an annotated pseudogene. The CDR3 contains 14 residues. The CDR3 loop is CASSKPPQYDGYTF. CDR3 bases: TGTGCCAGCAGCAAACCCCCACAGTATGATGGCTACACCTTC.

V is TRBV18 and J is TRBJ1-2; maybe TRBD1 (5 bases). This CDR3 spans 15 amino acids. Germline loops: CDR1 KGHSH, CDR2 LQKENI. The ends were cut back, 6 bases at V and 2 bases at J, with 16 bases in the middle. The CDR3 spells CASSPPAGPNYGYTF. The CDR3 DNA reads TGTGCCAGCTCGCCCCCAGCGGGACCCAACTATGGCTACACCTTC.

The chain joins TRBV6-5 to TRBJ1-1; 8 nucleotides match TRBD1. The CDR3 contains 13 residues. The germline gives CDR1 MNHEY, CDR2 SVGAGI. The junction had 6 bases not matched to a gene; V was cut back by 5 bases and J by 7 bases. CDR3 in amino acids: CASSLGQGYEAFF. In nucleotides, the CDR3 is TGTGCCAGCAGTCTAGGACAGGGTTATGAAGCTTTCTTT.

This chain uses TRBV20-1 with TRBJ1-5, with D unclear. In germline, CDR1 is DFQATT, CDR2 SNEGSKA (reference sequence). V lost 3 bases and J 4 bases, leaving 10 bases between the germline ends. The CDR3 sequence is 13 residues long. CDR3 loop: CSASRSVNQPQHF. As DNA, the CDR3 is TGCAGTGCTAGTCGGTCGGTTAATCAGCCCCAGCATTTT.

The V gene is TRBV5-1, the J gene TRBJ1-1; the D gene is possibly TRBD1 (5 bases). Germline V gives CDR1 SGHRS, CDR2 YFSETQ. Trimming removed 0 bases from V and 5 bases from J, with 11 bases in between. The CDR3 length is 14 residues. The CDR3 loop is CASSLDGGGTEAFF. The CDR3 DNA sequence: TGCGCCAGCAGCTTGGACGGGGGTGGTACTGAAGCTTTCTTT.

This clone appeared a few times. The chain combines TRBV7-9 with TRBJ1-6, with D perhaps TRBD1 (6 bases). The V end was cut by 11 bases, the J end by 5 bases, with 16 bases between. Looked up from germline, CDR1 is SEHNR and CDR2 is FQNEAQ (reference sequence). This CDR3 comprises 14 residues. The CDR3 is CASRQATNNSPLHF. The CDR3 DNA follows: TGTGCCTCACGACAGGCTACCAATAATTCACCCCTCCACTTT. The entire variable domain, with the rest obtained from reference TRBV7-9 and TRBJ1-6, is as follows: DTGVSQNPRHKITKRGQNVTFRCDPISEHNRLYWYRQTLGQGPEFLTYFQNEAQLEKSRLLSDRFSAERPKGSFSTLEIQRTEQGDSAMYLCASRQATNNSPLHFGNGTRLTVT.

Notes on this clone: The junction and the germline gene differ at one end; a read error may be behind it. V usage is TRBV6-5 and J usage is TRBJ1-5; no firm D call. Germline loops: CDR1 MNHEY, CDR2 SVGAGI. The CDR3 consists of 14 residues. This chain's CDR3 is CASSDSGANQPQHF. The CDR3 region has the DNA TGTGCCAGCAGTGACTCGGGAGCCAATCAGCCCCAGCATTTT.

This sequence joins TRBV6-4 and TRBJ2-1; the match to TRBD2 covers 7 bases. This CDR3 spans 17 amino acids. After removal of 4 bases from V and 0 bases from J, the junction contained 9 bases not matched to a gene. Germline V gives CDR1 MRHNA, CDR2 SNTAGT. The CDR3 nucleotides read TGTGCCAGCAGTGTAGGGTCGGGCGGGAGCTCCTACAATGAGCAGTTCTTC. Its protein product is CASSVGSGGSSYNEQFF.

The chain is built from TRBV29-1 and TRBJ2-3; 14 positions agree with TRBD2. Germline CDR1 is SQVTM and CDR2 is ANQGSEA. The ends lost 4 bases at V and 2 bases at J; junction bases unmatched: 5. This CDR3 is 16 amino acids long. The CDR3 sequence is CSVVGLAGGSTDTQYF. DNA for the CDR3: TGCAGCGTTGTAGGACTAGCGGGAGGTTCCACAGATACGCAGTATTTT.

The V and J genes are TRBV4-2 and TRBJ2-1, with a tentative D call TRBD2 (5 bases). Looked up from germline, CDR1 is LGHNA and CDR2 is YNFKEQ. V lost 0 bases and J 2 bases, leaving 11 bases between the germline ends. CDR3 length: 16 amino acids. The CDR3 bases are TGTGCCAGCAGCCAAGATTGGCGGGTAACCTACAATGAGCAGTTCTTC. It codes for CASSQDWRVTYNEQFF.

This clone was detected only once. The chain recombines TRBV6-5 with TRBJ2-7; the D gene is possibly TRBD2 (5 bases). Trimming shortened V by 8 bases and J by 0 bases, and 11 bases separated the two germline ends. The CDR3 is made up of 13 amino acids. CDR1 MNHEY and CDR2 SVGAGI come from the germline V gene. The CDR3 protein is CASQVGNSYEQYF. The CDR3 DNA follows: TGTGCCAGCCAAGTCGGGAACTCCTACGAGCAGTACTTC.

V is TRBV5-6 and J is TRBJ1-1, with D maybe TRBD1 (6 bases). The germline CDR1 and CDR2 sequences are SGHDT and YYEEEE. CDR3 size: 14 residues. Deletions cut 5 bases from V and 5 bases from J, with 16 bases between. The CDR3 DNA reads TGTGCCAGCAGTTACGGACAGTTGGGAACTGAAGCTTTCTTT. Translation gives CASSYGQLGTEAFF.

This clone was detected once. The V call is TRBV11-2, the J call TRBJ2-2; 9 positions agree with TRBD2. This CDR3 comprises 15 residues. The V and J ends lost 8 bases and 0 bases, in that order; junction bases with no gene match: 4. CDR1 is SGHAT and CDR2 is FQNNGV in the germline V gene. CDR3 sequence: CASLRGGTNTGELFF. The CDR3 DNA reads TGTGCCAGCTTGCGGGGGGGAACGAACACCGGGGAGCTGTTTTTT.

The chain recombines TRBV4-2 with TRBJ1-1; perhaps TRBD1 as D (6 bases). CDR1 is LGHNA, CDR2 YNFKEQ, per germline. Trimming pared 3 bases from V and 0 bases from J, leaving 11 bases between. The CDR3 length is 15 residues. The CDR3 DNA is TGTGCCAGCAGCCACTCGGACAGCTTGAACACTGAAGCTTTCTTT. Translated: CASSHSDSLNTEAFF.

The chain combines TRBV5-1 with TRBJ1-4, with D hard to call. Germline assignment: CDR1 SGHRS and CDR2 YFSETQ. CDR3 length equals 14 residues. V lost 5 bases and J lost 3, with 11 bases in between. CDR3: CASRETVPNEKLFF. DNA for the CDR3: TGCGCCAGCAGGGAGACGGTCCCTAATGAAAAACTGTTTTTT.

The chain is built from TRBV27 and TRBJ2-3; 7 bases agree with TRBD2. This CDR3 is 16 amino acids long. The V segment lost 0 bases and the J segment 6 bases; nucleotides outside the gene matches: 9. Germline CDR1 reads MNHEY; CDR2 reads SMNVEV (reference sequence). For the CDR3, the DNA is TGTGCCAGCAGTTTATCGTCGGGACTAAGGTCGGATACGCAGTATTTT. The encoded protein is CASSLSSGLRSDTQYF.

This chain connects TRBV25-1 to TRBJ1-4; D ambiguous. Trimming shortened V by 3 bases and J by 5 bases, and 13 bases separated the two germline ends. The CDR3 length is 15 residues. CDR1 MGHDK and CDR2 SYGVNS come from the germline V gene. CDR3 loop: CASSETGFLNEKLFF. The CDR3 region has the DNA TGTGCCAGCAGTGAGACGGGGTTTCTAAATGAAAAACTGTTTTTT.

This clone has just one count. The V and J genes are TRBV3-1 (or the pseudogene TRBV3-2) and TRBJ2-1; a possible D gene is TRBD1 (7 bases). The V end lost 4 bases, the J end lost 7 bases, and 26 bases lay between the germline ends. There are 18 residues in the CDR3. Germline CDR1 LGHDT, CDR2 YNNKEL (reference sequence). The CDR3 sequence is CASSLRGVVGRGWNEQFF. In DNA, the CDR3 is TGTGCCAGCAGCCTCAGGGGGGTGGTGGGCAGGGGCTGGAATGAGCAGTTCTTC.